This T cell receptor beta chain was observed in a study of blood T cell repertoires in COVID-19. The wider study: T cells, B-cell-depleted T cells, or PBMCs provided the cDNA or gDNA that served as material.

Original handling: For nucleated cells, counts were estimated from reference gene primer amplification. Clones were sequenced by immunoSEQ multiplex PCR, and TCRdb holds only the in-frame ones, with some missing. V, J and clone size derive from that table, while D and trimming were established from the DNA sequence. The table records roughly 280,000 clones, around nine tenths of them present only once. CDR3 length: 16 residues. The V and J ends lost 6 bases and 7 bases, in that order; junction bases with no gene match: 12. Germline CDR1 and CDR2: ENHRY and SYGVKD. The sample was peripheral blood. This chain links TRBV10-3 with TRBJ2-1, with 10 bases lining up with TRBD2. The sequence was obtained from a woman aged 55 to 70 with COVID-19, enrolled during active disease. The DNA for the CDR3 is TGTGCCATCAGCCTAGCGGGAGCTGTCGTGGGTAATGAGCAGTTCTTC. Its protein product is CAISLAGAVVGNEQFF.